This is a list of T cell receptor beta chains from one sample in a study of shared clonotypes between healthy human individuals. This table comes from immunoSEQ multiplex PCR, and its TCRdb copy is limited to in-frame clones, with some not included. The sample lists about 1.5 million clones; roughly 97% were seen once. The sample consisted of naive CD4+ T cells sorted from blood. These receptor sequences come from a young man in good health. Both conserved end residues are part of each CDR3. Each record gives: J gene, clone size, D gene, V gene, CDR3 DNA, CDR3 protein. A D gene is named only where the DNA matches it firmly. Clone size, where shown, is once, few, many, or a class for clones that have expanded.

TRBJ1-4 NA NA TRBV7-2 TGTGCCAGCAGCTTGGACAGTGGAAAAGAAAAACTGTTTTTT CASSLDSGKEKLFF
TRBJ2-1 NA TRBD2 TRBV14 TGTGCCAGCAGCCTCGGGGACTTCGCGGGAGGGGGTGAGCAGTTCTTC CASSLGDFAGGGEQFF
TRBJ1-2 NA NA TRBV4-3 TGCGCCAGCAGCCAAGAGTACGGTGGAGGCTACACCTTC CASSQEYGGGYTF
TRBJ1-5 NA NA TRBV6-5 TGTGCCAGCAGTTACCCACAGGGTCGGGAACAGCCCCAGCATTTT CASSYPQGREQPQHF
TRBJ2-2 NA NA TRBV6-1 TGTGCCAGCAGCCGTAACACCGGGGAGCTGTTTTTT CASSRNTGELFF
TRBJ1-2 NA NA TRBV29-1 TGCAGCGCGGCAGCGGGGGACTATGGCTACACCTTC CSAAAGDYGYTF
TRBJ1-2 once NA TRBV6-1 TGTGCCAGCAGTGAATGGGTGGACTCCTCGGCGGTCTATTATGGCTACACCTTC CASSEWVDSSAVYYGYTF
TRBJ2-7 NA TRBD2 TRBV5-8 TGTGCCAGCAGCTTGGGGACTAGCCAGTTCCAGCAGTACTTC CASSLGTSQFQQYF
TRBJ2-3 NA NA TRBV5-1 TGCGCCAGCAGCTTGGCCAAACCCGGGGATACGCAGTATTTT CASSLAKPGDTQYF
TRBJ2-7 NA NA TRBV5-4 TGTGCCAGCAGCTCGACTAGGGAGAGCGTACATGGGCTTAACGAGCAGTACTTC CASSSTRESVHGLNEQYF
TRBJ2-2 NA NA TRBV5-5 TGTGCCAGCAGCCACCCCTTGCTCACCGGGGAGCTGTTTTTT CASSHPLLTGELFF
TRBJ2-2 NA NA TRBV5-1 TGCGCCAGCAGCTTGGTACCTTTTGGGGGAACCGGGGAGCTGTTTTTT CASSLVPFGGTGELFF
TRBJ1-5 NA NA TRBV6-1 TGTGCCAGCAGTGAAGGCCGGATGAATCAGCCCCAGCATTTT CASSEGRMNQPQHF
TRBJ2-5 NA NA TRBV15 TGTGCCACCAGCAGAGAACCTAGCCAAGAGACCCAGTACTTC CATSREPSQETQYF
TRBJ2-1 NA TRBD2 TRBV7-9 TGTGCCAGCAGCTTAACCCTCTTAGGCGGGAGTCCAGACAATGAGCAGTTCTTC CASSLTLLGGSPDNEQFF
TRBJ2-7 NA NA TRBV7-2 TGTGCCAGCAGCTTAAGTATACCCACCGGAGACGAGCAGTACTTC CASSLSIPTGDEQYF
TRBJ1-2 NA TRBD1 TRBV5-5 TGTGCCAGCAGCTTCGGACAGGGTGAGCCCTATGGCTACACCTTC CASSFGQGEPYGYTF
TRBJ2-7 NA NA TRBV7-7 TGTGCCAGCAGCTTAGTGGTTGATCGGCGCTACGAGCAGTACTTC CASSLVVDRRYEQYF
TRBJ1-1 NA NA TRBV28 TGTGCCAGCAGTTTAGAGGGACCCAGTGTATCTGAAGCTTTCTTT CASSLEGPSVSEAFF
TRBJ2-1 NA NA TRBV28 TGTGCCAGCCGCGTGGAGCCTCTGAACTACAATGAGCAGTTCTTC CASRVEPLNYNEQFF
TRBJ1-5 NA NA TRBV6-5 TGTGCCAGCAGTTACTCGAGGCGCGGGGATCAGCCCCAGCATTTT CASSYSRRGDQPQHF
TRBJ2-2 NA NA TRBV7-6 TGTGCCAGCAGCTTAGTCAGCGGTCAAGGCACCGGGGAGCTGTTTTTT CASSLVSGQGTGELFF
TRBJ1-6 NA TRBD1 TRBV5-1 TGCGCCAGCAGGGCCGGACAGGAAGCTAATTCACCCCTCCACTTT CASRAGQEANSPLHF
TRBJ1-4 NA NA TRBV30 TGTGCCTGGAGTGTAACTCCGGGGCAAACAAAACTGTTTTTT CAWSVTPGQTKLFF
TRBJ2-1 once TRBD1 TRBV19 TGTGCCAGTAGTATAACAGGGGCCGTGGGGTCGCAGTTCTTC CASSITGAVGSQFF
TRBJ2-2 NA NA TRBV15 TGTGCCACCAGCAGTGGGGGTGTGGGCACCGGGGAGCTGTTTTTT CATSSGGVGTGELFF
TRBJ2-3 NA NA TRBV29-1 TGCAGCGTTGACAGGGCCCCAGATACGCAGTATTTT CSVDRAPDTQYF
TRBJ2-1 NA TRBD2 TRBV10-1 TGCGCCAGCAGTAAACTAGCGGGAGGGCATAGGAATGAGCAGTTCTTC CASSKLAGGHRNEQFF
TRBJ2-3 NA NA TRBV9 TGTGCCAGCAGGCCTTTGGGTGTGTCCACAGATACGCAGTATTTT CASRPLGVSTDTQYF
TRBJ1-1 NA NA TRBV7-2 TGTGCCAGCAGCTTAGAGGTTACAGGGGAAGCTTTCTTT CASSLEVTGEAFF
TRBJ1-2 NA NA TRBV6-5 TGTGCCAGCAGTCTGCGCCCGTGGAACTATGGCTACACCTTC CASSLRPWNYGYTF
TRBJ1-5 few NA TRBV10-3 TGTGCCATCCAGGGCCGGGGACAGCCCCAGCATTTT CAIQGRGQPQHF
TRBJ1-2 NA NA TRBV5-6 TGTGCCAGCAGCCCCCGGGACATGGTCGGCTACACCTTC CASSPRDMVGYTF
TRBJ2-5 NA NA TRBV11-2 TGTGCCAGCAGCTTAGTAGGCGGCGGGAACCCCCAAGAGACCCAGTACTTC CASSLVGGGNPQETQYF
TRBJ2-1 NA NA TRBV11-2 TGTGCCAGCAGCTTAATTCCAGTCTCGGTCGGAAATGAGCAGTTCTTC CASSLIPVSVGNEQFF
TRBJ2-6 NA NA TRBV19 TGTGCCAGCGGACATCGGGACGGCGTCCTGACTTTC CASGHRDGVLTF
TRBJ2-1 NA TRBD2 TRBV7-2 TGTGCCAGCAGCCTCAGACTAGCGGGAGGGAATGAGCAGTTCTTC CASSLRLAGGNEQFF
TRBJ1-5 NA NA TRBV28 TGTGCCAGCAGTTTTGATGGTTCACAGCCCCAGCATTTT CASSFDGSQPQHF
TRBJ2-2 NA NA TRBV30 TGTGCCTGGAGTAACAAAGGGGGGCCAGTCGGGGAGCTGTTTTTT CAWSNKGGPVGELFF
TRBJ2-1 once NA TRBV7-6 TGTGCCAGCAGCTTAGTCGCCAGGGGCGAGCAGTTCTTC CASSLVARGEQFF
TRBJ2-5 once NA TRBV14 TGTGCCAGCAGCCAATCCTACACACAGAGAGAGACCCAGTACTTC CASSQSYTQRETQYF
TRBJ2-7 NA TRBD2 TRBV9 TGTGCCAGCAGCATGGGACTAGCGGGATCCTACGAGCAGTACTTC CASSMGLAGSYEQYF